The clone carrying this T cell receptor (beta chain) was seen a few times. Its target is unknown. The data were obtained in a study of vaccination effects on CD4 cells after COVID-19. Study summary: Samples were given by two convalescent patients 16 days and one week before vaccination.

Assay: immunoSEQ multiplex PCR; the TCRdb copy retains only in-frame clones and omits some. The sample has tens of thousands of clones; under 80% are singletons. Expansion of antigen-specific CD4+ T cells with viral peptide pools was carried out by the ViraFEST assay before sequencing. The culture ran for around 10 days before CD4+ T cells were isolated. From March to December 2020, the person had a SARS-CoV-2 infection that was confirmed by PCR. Germline V lookup: CDR1 SGHRS, CDR2 YFSETQ. The CDR3 totals 15 residues. V shed 0 bases and J 6 bases; nucleotides not matched to a gene: 2. The genes are TRBV5-1 and TRBJ2-1; 11 nucleotides align to TRBD2. The source of this sequence is a human donor who had a prior SARS-CoV-2 infection. The starting material was CD4+ T cells from PBMCs cultured with HIV peptides, obtained before COVID-19 vaccination. Subset: HIV-1 Nef peptide pool negative control/reference culture. CDR3 residues: CASSLVAGGRNEQFF. The CDR3 nucleotides read TGCGCCAGCAGCTTGGTAGCGGGAGGGCGCAATGAGCAGTTCTTC.